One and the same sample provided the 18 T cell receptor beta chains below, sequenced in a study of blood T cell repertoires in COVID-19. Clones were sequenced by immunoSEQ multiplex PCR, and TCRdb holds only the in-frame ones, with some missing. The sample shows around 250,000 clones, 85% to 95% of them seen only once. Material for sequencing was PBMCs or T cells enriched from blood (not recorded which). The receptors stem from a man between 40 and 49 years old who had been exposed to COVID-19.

CDR3 in amino acids: CASSLGSTGNTEAFF. CDR3 coding DNA: TGCGCCAGCAGCTTGGGATCGACAGGGAACACTGAAGCTTTCTTT. V usage is TRBV5-1 and J usage is TRBJ1-1; tentative D call: TRBD1 (6 bases). Looked up from germline, CDR1 is SGHRS and CDR2 is YFSETQ. The V end was cut by 0 bases, the J end by 1 base, with 10 bases between. The CDR3 extends over 15 amino acids.

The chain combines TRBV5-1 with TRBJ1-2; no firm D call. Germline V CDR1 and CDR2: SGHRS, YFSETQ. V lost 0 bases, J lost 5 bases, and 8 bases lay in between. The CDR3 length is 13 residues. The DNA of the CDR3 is TGCGCCAGCAGCTTGGGAGAGGGATATGGCTACACCTTC. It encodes CASSLGEGYGYTF. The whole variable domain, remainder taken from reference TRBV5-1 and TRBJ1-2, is KAGVTQTPRYLIKTRGQQVTLSCSPISGHRSVSWYQQTPGQGLQFLFEYFSETQRNKGNFPGRFSGRQFSNSRSEMNVSTLELGDSALYLCASSLGEGYGYTFGSGTRLTVV.

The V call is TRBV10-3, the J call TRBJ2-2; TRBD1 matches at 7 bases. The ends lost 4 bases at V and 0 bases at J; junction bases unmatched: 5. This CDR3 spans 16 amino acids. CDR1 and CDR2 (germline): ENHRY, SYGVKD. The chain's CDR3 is CAISGTGWSNTGELFF. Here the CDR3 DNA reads TGTGCCATCAGTGGGACAGGCTGGTCGAACACCGGGGAGCTGTTTTTT.

The CDR3 loop reads CASSRGREGRRGTDTQYF. The CDR3 coding sequence is TGTGCCAGCAGCAGGGGGCGGGAGGGCCGGAGGGGCACAGATACGCAGTATTTT. This chain joins TRBV9 and TRBJ2-3, with 9 bases identical to TRBD2. J gave up 1 base and V 4 bases, and 13 bases lay outside the gene matches. Looked up from germline, CDR1 is SGDLS and CDR2 is YYNGEE. CDR3 size: 18 residues. The variable domain in full, completed from reference TRBV9 and TRBJ2-3, reads DSGVTQTPKHLITATGQRVTLRCSPRSGDLSVYWYQQSLDQGLQFLIQYYNGEERAKGNILERFSAQQFPDLHSELNLSSLELGDSALYFCASSRGREGRRGTDTQYFGPGTRLTVL.

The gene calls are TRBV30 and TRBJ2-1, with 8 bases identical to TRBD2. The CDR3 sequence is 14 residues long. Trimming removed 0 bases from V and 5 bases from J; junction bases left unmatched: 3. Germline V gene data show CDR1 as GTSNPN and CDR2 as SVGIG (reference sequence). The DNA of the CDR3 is TGTGCCTGGAGTGTATCGGGAGGGGACAATGAGCAGTTCTTC. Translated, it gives CAWSVSGGDNEQFF. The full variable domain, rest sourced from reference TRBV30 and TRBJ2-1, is SQTIHQWPATLVQPVGSPLSLECTVEGTSNPNLYWYRQAAGRGLQLLFYSVGIGQISSEVPQNLSASRPQDRQFILSSKKLLLSDSGFYLCAWSVSGGDNEQFFGPGTRLTVL.

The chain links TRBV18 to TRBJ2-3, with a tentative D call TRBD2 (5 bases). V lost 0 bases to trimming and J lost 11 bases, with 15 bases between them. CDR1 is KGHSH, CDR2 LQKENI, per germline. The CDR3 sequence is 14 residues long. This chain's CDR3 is CASSPPGDRPKQYF. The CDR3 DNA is TGTGCCAGCTCACCACCGGGAGACCGCCCTAAGCAGTATTTT.

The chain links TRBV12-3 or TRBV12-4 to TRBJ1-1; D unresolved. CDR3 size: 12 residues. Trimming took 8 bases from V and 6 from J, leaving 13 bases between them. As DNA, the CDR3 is TGTGCCAGCTTCGGCGTCGGGTCTGAAGCTTTCTTT. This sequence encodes CASFGVGSEAFF.

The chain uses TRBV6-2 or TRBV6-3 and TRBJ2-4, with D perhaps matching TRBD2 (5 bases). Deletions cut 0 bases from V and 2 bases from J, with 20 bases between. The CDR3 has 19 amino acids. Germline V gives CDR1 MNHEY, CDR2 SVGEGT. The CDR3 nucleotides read TGTGCCAGCAGTTACTCGAATAGCGCAGGCGGAGTGACCAAAAACATTCAGTACTTC. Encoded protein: CASSYSNSAGGVTKNIQYF.

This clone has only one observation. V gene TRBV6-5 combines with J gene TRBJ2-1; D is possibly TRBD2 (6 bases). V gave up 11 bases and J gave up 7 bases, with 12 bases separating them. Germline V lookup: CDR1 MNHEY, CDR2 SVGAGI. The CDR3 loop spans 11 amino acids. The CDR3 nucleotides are TGTGCCGCCCGGAGGGAAAATGAGCAGTTCTTC. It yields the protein CAARRENEQFF.

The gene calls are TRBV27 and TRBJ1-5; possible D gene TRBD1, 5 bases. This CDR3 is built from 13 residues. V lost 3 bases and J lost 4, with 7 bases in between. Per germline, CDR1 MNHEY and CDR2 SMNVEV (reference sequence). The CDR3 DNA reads TGTGCCAGCAGTTTCAGGGAAAATCAGCCCCAGCATTTT. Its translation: CASSFRENQPQHF.

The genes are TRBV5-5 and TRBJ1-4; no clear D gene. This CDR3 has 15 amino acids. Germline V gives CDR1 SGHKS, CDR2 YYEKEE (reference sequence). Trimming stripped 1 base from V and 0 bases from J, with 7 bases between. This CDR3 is CASSLMRPTNEKLFF. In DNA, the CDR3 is TGTGCCAGCAGCTTGATGAGGCCAACTAATGAAAAACTGTTTTTT.

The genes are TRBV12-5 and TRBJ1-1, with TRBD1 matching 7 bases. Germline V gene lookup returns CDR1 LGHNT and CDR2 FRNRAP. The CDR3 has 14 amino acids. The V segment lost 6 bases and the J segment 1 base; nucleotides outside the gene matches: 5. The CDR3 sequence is CASGNYRGNTEAFF. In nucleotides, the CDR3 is TGTGCTAGTGGCAACTACAGGGGGAACACTGAAGCTTTCTTT. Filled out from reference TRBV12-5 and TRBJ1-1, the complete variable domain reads DARVTQTPRHKVTEMGQEVTMRCQPILGHNTVFWYRQTMMQGLELLAYFRNRAPLDDSGMPKDRFSAEMPDATLATLKIQPSEPRDSAVYFCASGNYRGNTEAFFGQGTRLTVV.

This chain's CDR3 is CASSQTGLAGGRRSEQYF. CDR3 coding DNA: TGCGCCAGCAGCCAAACGGGACTAGCGGGAGGGAGGAGGAGCGAGCAGTACTTC. This chain connects TRBV4-1 to TRBJ2-7; 16 bases fit TRBD2. Germline V lookup: CDR1 MGHRA, CDR2 YSYEKL. Trimming took 2 bases from V and 6 from J; bases not matched to a gene: 10. This CDR3 region has 18 residues.

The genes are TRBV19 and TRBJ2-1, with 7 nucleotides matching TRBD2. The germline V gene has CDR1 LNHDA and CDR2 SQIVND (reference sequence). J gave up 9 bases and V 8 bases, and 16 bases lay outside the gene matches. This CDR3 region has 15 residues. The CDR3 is CASQHSRDYDLEQFF. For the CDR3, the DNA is TGTGCCAGTCAACACTCCCGGGACTACGATCTTGAGCAGTTCTTC.

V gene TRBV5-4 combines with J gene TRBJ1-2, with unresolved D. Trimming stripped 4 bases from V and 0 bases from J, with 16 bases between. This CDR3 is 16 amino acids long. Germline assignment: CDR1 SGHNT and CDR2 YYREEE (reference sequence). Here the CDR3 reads CASSPGRERANYGYTF. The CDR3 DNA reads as TGTGCCAGCAGCCCCGGTCGGGAAAGAGCTAACTATGGCTACACCTTC.

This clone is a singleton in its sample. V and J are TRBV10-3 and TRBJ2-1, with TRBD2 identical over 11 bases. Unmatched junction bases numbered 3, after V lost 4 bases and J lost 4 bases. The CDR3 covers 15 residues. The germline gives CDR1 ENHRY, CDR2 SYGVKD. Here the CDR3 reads CAISGLAGGYNEQFF. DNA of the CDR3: TGTGCCATCAGTGGGCTAGCGGGAGGATACAATGAGCAGTTCTTC.

The DNA of the CDR3 is TGTGCCACCAGCAGAGAGGGGGGACTTGGACCCCAGCATTTT. Translating it yields CATSREGGLGPQHF. The V and J genes are TRBV15 and TRBJ1-5; D might be TRBD1 (5 bases). V gave up 0 bases and J gave up 10 bases, with 13 bases separating them. From germline, CDR1 is LNHNV and CDR2 YYDKDF (reference sequence). CDR3 length equals 14 residues.

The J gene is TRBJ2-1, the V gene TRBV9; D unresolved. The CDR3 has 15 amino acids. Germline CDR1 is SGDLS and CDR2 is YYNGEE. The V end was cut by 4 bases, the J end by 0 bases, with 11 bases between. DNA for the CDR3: TGTGCCAGCAGCCCCGTAGCCGCCTCCTACAATGAGCAGTTCTTC. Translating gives CASSPVAASYNEQFF.